The 7 T cell receptor beta chains below all came from one sample that was sequenced in a study of cytomegalovirus exposure and HLA in healthy donors. Vbeta (60) and Jbeta (13) primers were used in the PCR. Data came from immunoSEQ multiplex PCR; TCRdb stores just in-frame clones and leaves some out. This table holds some 130,000 clones, 70% to 80% found once. Sequencing was performed on PBMCs. The receptors derive from a middle-aged man in good health and CMV-seropositive.

This chain connects TRBV2 to TRBJ2-7; 7 bases fit TRBD2. Germline CDR1 and CDR2: SNHLY and FYNNEI. The trim removed 6 bases at V and 0 bases at J, leaving 5 bases unmatched. This CDR3 is built from 14 residues. The DNA of the CDR3 is TGTGCCAGCAGCTGGGACTATAGCTCCTACGAGCAGTACTTC. Translating gives CASSWDYSSYEQYF.

The chain couples TRBV5-6 to TRBJ1-4; maybe TRBD1 (5 bases). V was trimmed by 6 bases and J by 7 bases, leaving 16 bases between them. Germline V CDR1 and CDR2: SGHDT, YYEEEE. The CDR3 extends over 14 amino acids. The CDR3 DNA reads as TGTGCCAGCAATCAGCGGCCGGGGGGTGAAAAACTGTTTTTT. This sequence encodes CASNQRPGGEKLFF.

The V gene is TRBV5-1, the J gene TRBJ2-2; 9 bases line up with TRBD1. The CDR3 contains 16 residues. Losses at the gene ends were 3 bases for V and 3 bases for J; bases not matched to a gene: 6. Germline values: CDR1 SGHRS, CDR2 YFSETQ. The CDR3 DNA is TGCGCCAGCAGCTGGGGACAGGGAACGGACACCGGGGAGCTGTTTTTT. Translation gives CASSWGQGTDTGELFF.

This chain connects TRBV19 to TRBJ1-1; no definite D call. From germline, CDR1 is LNHDA and CDR2 SQIVND (reference sequence). Trimming pared 7 bases from V and 4 bases from J, leaving 19 bases between. The length of the CDR3 is 15 residues. This CDR3 reads CASTNTRGLSTEAFF. CDR3 nucleotides: TGTGCCAGTACTAATACGCGGGGTTTGAGCACTGAAGCTTTCTTT.

The chain carries TRBV6-5 and TRBJ2-7; 12 positions agree with TRBD1. The germline gives CDR1 MNHEY, CDR2 SVGAGI. With 2 bases clipped from V and 7 bases from J, the junction kept 6 bases outside the gene matches. The CDR3 loop spans 15 amino acids. The CDR3 sequence is CASSYPGQGAREQYF. CDR3 sequence (DNA): TGTGCCAGCAGTTACCCGGGACAGGGGGCGCGAGAGCAGTACTTC.

The chain joins TRBV19 to TRBJ1-2; D uncertain. The CDR3 is 14 amino acids. Germline assignment: CDR1 LNHDA and CDR2 SQIVND (reference sequence). The germline V and J ends were trimmed by 1 base and 6 bases, with 12 bases remaining between them. The CDR3 protein is CASSIGGGLDGYTF. Written as DNA, the CDR3 is TGTGCCAGTAGTATAGGAGGAGGTTTGGATGGCTACACCTTC.

This clone appeared once. The gene calls are TRBV4-1 and TRBJ2-3; D gene unclear. CDR1 and CDR2 from the germline V gene are MGHRA and YSYEKL. With 4 bases removed from V and 2 bases from J, the gap between germline ends came to 10 bases. This CDR3 region has 14 residues. CDR3 sequence reads: CASSRLAHTDTQYF. The DNA of the CDR3 is TGCGCCAGCAGCCGTCTGGCCCACACAGATACGCAGTATTTT.